This entry describes one TCR beta chain. Its target is not known. The V and J ends lost 5 bases and 5 bases respectively, with 12 bases between them. Germline V gene lookup returns CDR1 LNHDA and CDR2 SQIVND (reference sequence). This CDR3 has 13 residues. Repertoires were generated with immunoSEQ multiplex PCR, while TCRdb's copy carries only in-frame clones and drops some. In the table there are hundreds of thousands of clones, 90% of which are singletons. This sample is part of a study of Ad26.COV2.S vaccination and SARS-CoV-2 variants. Study as a whole: Participants got Ad26.COV2.S intramuscularly, once or twice 56 days apart.

General study results and limits: Vaccinated individuals (as opposed to placebo recipients) had higher spike-specific TCR breadth.

Stated treatment: about 20 received Ad26.COV2.S at low or high dose, single or two shots; about 5 received placebo; per-sample allocation not given. Sampling was performed 63 days after the first vaccine or placebo injection. This receptor was identified in a person between 18 and 60 years old who received the Ad26.COV2.S COVID-19 vaccine or a placebo. The J gene is TRBJ1-1, the V gene TRBV19; D possibly corresponds to TRBD1 (5 bases). The sample here was peripheral blood, taken in a trial of Ad26.COV2.S vaccine versus placebo. CDR3 DNA: TGTGCCAGTAGTCTTACAGGCCTTACTGAAGCTTTCTTT. Protein: CASSLTGLTEAFF.